These T cell receptor beta chains were read from a single sample in a study of vaccination and CD4 T cells after COVID-19. TCRdb re-called the PCR reads with MiXCR, one entry per CDR3 protein. The sample has roughly 9,200 distinct CDR3 sequences, 34% seen once. For these TCRs, the target antigens are not known. Sample: CD4+ T cells from blood, cultured in vitro. The source is a human donor in good health. CDR3s include the opening cysteine and the closing phenylalanine or tryptophan. A D gene is named only where the DNA matches it firmly. A clone size is listed for some rows: how often the clone was seen (once, few, many), or a class if it is expanded.

V: TRBV11-2
size: few
D: TRBD1
CDR3: CASSLENAGQINYGYTF

V: TRBV20-1
size: few
D: TRBD1
CDR3: CSAFPLGQGGETQYF

V: TRBV6-5
size: few
D: .
CDR3: CASSSQGLEAFF

V: TRBV5-1
size: .
D: .
CDR3: CASSLDGDTQYF

V: TRBV7-8
size: .
D: .
CDR3: CASSLGGGKLFF

V: TRBV6-5
size: .
D: .
CDR3: CASSYSNNRDTEAFF

V: TRBV7-7
size: .
D: .
CDR3: CATRAGNNSPLHF

V: TRBV6-1
size: .
D: .
CDR3: CASSVPRGRNEAFF

V: TRBV6-4
size: few
D: .
CDR3: CASSEVGTGELFF

V: TRBV29-1
size: few
D: TRBD1
CDR3: CSVQDRDRGVGYTF

V: TRBV19
size: .
D: .
CDR3: CASSRVSQPQHF

V: TRBV20-1
size: few
D: .
CDR3: CSAQRALPDEQFF

V: TRBV19
size: .
D: .
CDR3: CASSIKGEGQPQHF

V: TRBV7-9
size: .
D: TRBD2
CDR3: CASSATGTSGIYEQYF

V: TRBV29-1
size: .
D: TRBD1
CDR3: CSGGTGVGTEAFF

V: TRBV7-2
size: .
D: .
CDR3: CASSLVGGYRNQPQHF

V: TRBV20-1
size: few
D: .
CDR3: CSAPVVANTGELFF

V: TRBV6-5
size: .
D: .
CDR3: CASSYNAGVNTEAFF

V: TRBV6-1
size: few
D: TRBD1
CDR3: CASSDGTGVRNQPQHF

V: TRBV10-3
size: .
D: .
CDR3: CAISESTGAIYGYTF

V: TRBV5-4
size: once
D: .
CDR3: CASSLDRAGNTIYF

V: TRBV6-1
size: .
D: .
CDR3: CASSSGWGEGNQPQHF

V: TRBV11-2
size: few
D: .
CDR3: CASSLEMPEQYF

V: TRBV7-2
size: .
D: .
CDR3: CASRLVGSDTQYF

V: TRBV15
size: .
D: .
CDR3: CATSRGHPDTEAFF

V: TRBV20-1
size: medium-sized
D: .
CDR3: CSASPGLSNQPQHF

V: TRBV2
size: .
D: .
CDR3: CASRWGTGELFF